This T cell receptor beta chain was documented in a study of shared clonotypes between healthy human individuals. The sequenced material, unsorted PBMC DNA, was run on ten immunoSEQ deep assay plates. Profiled with immunoSEQ multiplex PCR; TCRdb holds only in-frame clones, not every one. The sample shows fewer than 500,000 clones, 75% to 80% of them seen only once. Sequencing was performed on PBMCs. This TCR was sampled from a middle-aged woman in good health. Some clones in this sample may be carry-over from other donors' samples.

DNA for the CDR3: TGTGCCAGCAGCCCAGGTGGTTCCCAAGAGACCCAGTACTTC. Translation: CASSPGGSQETQYF. The gene calls are TRBV11-3 and TRBJ2-5, with D uncertain. The CDR3 has 14 amino acids. The germline CDR1 and CDR2 sequences are SGHNT and YENEEA. Deletions cut 5 bases from V and 1 base from J, with 11 bases between.